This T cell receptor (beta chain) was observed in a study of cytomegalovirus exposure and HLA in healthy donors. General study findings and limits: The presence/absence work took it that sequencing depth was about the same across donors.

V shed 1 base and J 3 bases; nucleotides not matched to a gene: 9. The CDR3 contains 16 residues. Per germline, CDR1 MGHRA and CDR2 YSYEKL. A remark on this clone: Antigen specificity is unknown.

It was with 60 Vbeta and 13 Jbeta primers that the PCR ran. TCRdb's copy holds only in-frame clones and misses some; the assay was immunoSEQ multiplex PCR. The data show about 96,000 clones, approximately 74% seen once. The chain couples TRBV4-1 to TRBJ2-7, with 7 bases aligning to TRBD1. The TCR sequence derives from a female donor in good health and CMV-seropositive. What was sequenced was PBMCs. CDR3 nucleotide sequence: TGCGCCAGCAGCCAAGGACTCGGCGCAGGGGGCTACGAGCAGTACTTC. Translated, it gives CASSQGLGAGGYEQYF.